The 5 T cell receptor beta chains given below trace back to one sample, sequenced in a study of CD8 T cells in Susac syndrome (dated by TCRdb to the late 2010s). The library came from the immunoSEQ multiplex PCR assay. RNA was extracted using the RNeasy kit, and roughly 0.45 to 1 microgram was reverse transcribed with random hexamers. Starting from the raw public reads, TCRdb applied fastp trimming at Q25, assembled clones with MiXCR and retained in-frame beta chains. Rows are combined by CDR3 protein, so each entry shows the most common genes and DNA. In all, the sample holds more than 90,000 distinct CDR3 sequences, and 85% to 95% of those were seen once. Clones ranked in the top ten supply 0.093% of the sample. Sequenced input: CD4+ T cells from PBMCs. The receptors derive from a human donor with multiple sclerosis.

The V call is TRBV9, the J call TRBJ2-5; possibly TRBD1 for D (5 bases). The V gene lost 1 base and the J gene lost 5 bases, with 9 bases spanning the gap. The CDR3 is made up of 13 amino acids. The V gene's germline CDR1 is SGDLS and CDR2 YYNGEE. The CDR3 loop is CASSVSGMETQYF. For the CDR3, the DNA is TGTGCCAGCAGCGTATCAGGGATGGAGACCCAGTACTTC.

The V call is TRBV6-5, the J call TRBJ2-4; D unclear. V was cut by 5 bases and J by 11 bases, with 10 bases left in between. The CDR3 contains 11 residues. CDR1 is MNHEY and CDR2 is SVGAGI in the germline V gene. The CDR3 region is CASSIAGFQYF. The CDR3 bases are TGTGCCAGCAGTATCGCCGGGTTTCAGTACTTC.

The chain links TRBV19 to TRBJ1-3, with TRBD1 as a possible D gene (5 bases). The CDR3 sequence is 16 residues long. CDR1 and CDR2 (germline): LNHDA, SQIVND (reference sequence). The V and J ends lost 5 bases and 0 bases respectively, with 14 bases between them. CDR3 in amino acids: CASSRNTGSSGNTIYF. The CDR3 region has the DNA TGTGCCAGTAGTCGAAATACAGGATCCTCTGGAAACACCATATATTTT.

J is TRBJ2-6 and V is TRBV9; 7 bases align to TRBD1. V shed 3 bases, J shed 0 bases, and the junction held 9 bases outside the gene matches. CDR3 length: 18 amino acids. CDR1 and CDR2 from the germline V gene are SGDLS and YYNGEE. This chain's CDR3 is CASSEGGSLSSGANVLTF. DNA of the CDR3: TGTGCCAGCAGCGAAGGGGGCAGCCTTAGCTCTGGGGCCAACGTCCTGACTTTC.

This sequence joins TRBV5-6 and TRBJ2-7, with D uncertain. V was clipped by 4 bases and J by 6 bases, with 11 bases between them. This CDR3 region has 12 residues. Germline V gives CDR1 SGHDT, CDR2 YYEEEE. The CDR3 reads CASSVGPAEQYF. The CDR3 coding sequence is TGTGCCAGCAGCGTCGGACCAGCCGAGCAGTACTTC.